Presented here are 20 T cell receptor beta chains from one specimen sequenced in a study of shared clonotypes between healthy human individuals. Produced via immunoSEQ multiplex PCR; TCRdb's table is partial and in-frame only. This repertoire shows some 650,000 clones, around 97% found once; its top ten account for 0.045% to 0.07%. Sequencing used naive CD4+ T cells sorted from blood. Documented subset: CD45RA+ positively selected. These receptor sequences come from a woman in her twenties or thirties in good health.

This clone was seen only once. The chain employs TRBV7-2 and TRBJ1-4, with D unclear. V was pared by 5 bases and J by 0 bases, with 10 bases between. CDR1 is SGHTA and CDR2 is FQGNSA in the germline V gene. The CDR3 runs 15 residues. DNA of the CDR3: TGTGCCAGCAGCCGCCAGATAGCAACTAATGAAAAACTGTTTTTT. It specifies CASSRQIATNEKLFF.

This chain joins TRBV6-5 and TRBJ2-7; D possibly uses TRBD1 or TRBD2 (6 bases each). Germline CDR1 is MNHEY and CDR2 is SVGAGI. V was shortened by 7 bases and J by 6 bases, with 16 bases between the two germline ends. The CDR3 is 13 residues long. The CDR3 is CASKEGVRGEQYF. In DNA, the CDR3 is TGTGCCAGCAAGGAGGGGGTGAGAGGCGAGCAGTACTTC.

The gene calls are TRBV2 and TRBJ2-3; TRBD2 agrees at 9 bases. The V segment lost 8 bases and the J segment 4 bases; nucleotides outside the gene matches: 13. The CDR3 spans 16 residues. Looked up from germline, CDR1 is SNHLY and CDR2 is FYNNEI. The CDR3: CASLRPLAGVPDTQYF. CDR3 coding DNA: TGTGCCAGCCTCAGACCTTTAGCGGGAGTCCCAGATACGCAGTATTTT.

As DNA, the CDR3 is TGTGCCAGCAGTTCCCGGGGGGACAGCTCCTACGAGCAGTACTTC. Translating gives CASSSRGDSSYEQYF. The V gene is TRBV27, the J gene TRBJ2-7; D tentatively fits TRBD1 or TRBD2 (7 bases each). The CDR3 has 15 amino acids. The germline V and J ends were trimmed by 4 bases and 0 bases, with 13 bases remaining between them. Germline loops: CDR1 MNHEY, CDR2 SMNVEV (reference sequence).

The J gene is TRBJ2-3, the V gene TRBV5-1; 15 bases map to TRBD2. Trimming at V came to 2 bases and at J to 6 bases, leaving 16 bases not matched to a gene. Germline V gene sequence: CDR1 SGHRS, CDR2 YFSETQ. This CDR3 is built from 20 residues. In DNA, the CDR3 is TGCGCCAGCAGCTTACCACGGACTAGCGGGAGGGCACAAGTGGTCGATACGCAGTATTTT. Translating gives CASSLPRTSGRAQVVDTQYF.

CDR3 sequence (DNA): TGTGCCAGTAGTCTAGTCGGGGGCAGAGGCAATCAGCCCCAGCATTTT. Protein sequence: CASSLVGGRGNQPQHF. V gene TRBV19 combines with J gene TRBJ1-5, with a weak D call TRBD1 (6 bases). Trimming took 5 bases from V and 2 from J, leaving 16 bases between them. The CDR3 spans 16 residues. Germline loops: CDR1 LNHDA, CDR2 SQIVND (reference sequence). Filled out from reference TRBV19 and TRBJ1-5, the complete variable domain reads DGGITQSPKYLFRKEGQNVTLSCEQNLNHDAMYWYRQDPGQGLRLIYYSQIVNDFQKGDIAEGYSVSREKKESFPLTVTSAQKNPTAFYLCASSLVGGRGNQPQHFGDGTRLSIL.

In DNA, the CDR3 is TGCGCCAGCAGCTTGGACGGATTCTCTGGGGAGCAGTACTTC. This codes for CASSLDGFSGEQYF. The chain couples TRBV5-1 to TRBJ2-7; D unclear. Germline V gene lookup returns CDR1 SGHRS and CDR2 YFSETQ. V lost 0 bases and J lost 7, with 14 bases in between. The CDR3 has 14 amino acids.

The chain has TRBV28 and TRBJ2-7; 13 nucleotides align to TRBD2. Germline CDR1 MDHEN, CDR2 SYDVKM. The ends lost 3 bases at V and 3 bases at J; junction bases unmatched: 20. The CDR3 sequence is 21 residues long. The CDR3 sequence: CASSFPLHPGLAGTFFYEQYF. The CDR3 DNA reads as TGTGCCAGCAGTTTCCCCCTCCACCCGGGACTAGCGGGAACCTTCTTCTACGAGCAGTACTTC. Filled out from reference TRBV28 and TRBJ2-7, the complete variable domain reads DVKVTQSSRYLVKRTGEKVFLECVQDMDHENMFWYRQDPGLGLRLIYFSYDVKMKEKGDIPEGYSVSREKKERFSLILESASTNQTSMYLCASSFPLHPGLAGTFFYEQYFGPGTRLTVT.

The gene calls are TRBV30 and TRBJ2-1; 12 bases map to TRBD2. The CDR3 length is 14 residues. V shed 6 bases, J shed 7 bases, and the junction held 7 bases outside the gene matches. From germline, CDR1 is GTSNPN and CDR2 SVGIG (reference sequence). The CDR3 region is CACLAGGPGNEQFF. The CDR3, as DNA: TGTGCCTGTCTAGCGGGAGGGCCTGGGAATGAGCAGTTCTTC. The complete variable domain, with remaining parts taken from reference TRBV30 and TRBJ2-1, reads SQTIHQWPATLVQPVGSPLSLECTVEGTSNPNLYWYRQAAGRGLQLLFYSVGIGQISSEVPQNLSASRPQDRQFILSSKKLLLSDSGFYLCACLAGGPGNEQFFGPGTRLTVL.

The chain couples TRBV10-2 to TRBJ2-7; weak D call: TRBD2 (6 bases). The CDR3 covers 14 residues. CDR1 WSHSY and CDR2 SAAADI come from the germline V gene. V lost 3 bases and J lost 6, with 15 bases in between. The CDR3 loop reads CASSDGGITAEQYF. CDR3 bases: TGCGCCAGCAGTGATGGCGGGATAACGGCCGAGCAGTACTTC.

This rearrangement joins TRBV11-2 to TRBJ2-7; D could derive from TRBD1 or TRBD2 (5 bases each). This CDR3 has 15 amino acids. Germline CDR1 is SGHAT and CDR2 is FQNNGV. The V end lost 4 bases, the J end lost 0 bases, and 13 bases lay between the germline ends. DNA of the CDR3: TGTGCCAGCAGCTATCTCCGGGACCCCTCCTACGAGCAGTACTTC. This sequence encodes CASSYLRDPSYEQYF.

The genes are TRBV27 and TRBJ1-1; D gene unclear. The CDR3 spans 13 residues. Per the germline V gene, CDR1 is MNHEY and CDR2 is SMNVEV (reference sequence). V was trimmed by 10 bases and J by 0 bases, leaving 12 bases between them. CDR3 residues: CAIECPLNTEAFF. The CDR3 DNA reads as TGTGCCATCGAGTGCCCGCTGAACACTGAAGCTTTCTTT.

The chain has TRBV14 and TRBJ1-5, with 7 nucleotides matching TRBD1. This CDR3 contains 15 residues. Germline CDR1 and CDR2: SGHDN and FVKESK. With 1 base clipped from V and 1 base from J, the junction kept 1 base outside the gene matches. The CDR3 nucleotides read TGTGCCAGCAGCCAAGCAGGGGGGAGCAATCAGCCCCAGCATTTT. It specifies CASSQAGGSNQPQHF.

The chain has TRBV15 and TRBJ1-4; D gene uncertain. Trimming took 0 bases from V and 0 from J, leaving 2 bases between them. This CDR3 spans 14 amino acids. Germline V gene sequence: CDR1 LNHNV, CDR2 YYDKDF (reference sequence). The CDR3 DNA follows: TGTGCCACCAGCAGAGATTCAACTAATGAAAAACTGTTTTTT. Encoded protein: CATSRDSTNEKLFF.

The CDR3 sequence is CASSARLANTGELFF. In nucleotides, the CDR3 is TGTGCCAGCAGTGCCCGACTAGCAAACACCGGGGAGCTGTTTTTT. This chain joins TRBV2 and TRBJ2-2, with TRBD2 matching 7 bases. Trimming removed 4 bases from V and 2 bases from J; junction bases left unmatched: 4. This CDR3 has 15 residues. Germline CDR1 reads SNHLY; CDR2 reads FYNNEI.

This chain links TRBV5-4 with TRBJ2-5; no clear D gene. The last part of the DNA fits TRBJ2-7 better; the J call may be wrong. The CDR3 spans 13 residues. Germline values: CDR1 SGHNT, CDR2 YYREEE (reference sequence). The CDR3 bases are TGTGCCAGCAGCTTGAAAGGAACCTACGAGCAGTACTTC. It specifies CASSLKGTYEQYF.

V gene TRBV6-5 combines with J gene TRBJ2-7; D gene ambiguous. Germline CDR1 MNHEY, CDR2 SVGAGI. The CDR3 consists of 14 residues. V lost 5 bases and J 2 bases, leaving 13 bases between the germline ends. The chain's CDR3 is CASSPGSNTYEQYF. The CDR3 nucleotides are TGTGCCAGCAGTCCCGGTTCTAATACCTACGAGCAGTACTTC.

The rearrangement uses TRBV10-3 and TRBJ2-7; 9 bases are shared with TRBD2. Germline CDR1 reads ENHRY; CDR2 reads SYGVKD. The CDR3 contains 14 residues. V lost 2 bases and J lost 3; bases outside the gene matches: 2. CDR3 bases: TGTGCCATCAGTGAGACTAGCGGGTTCTACGAGCAGTACTTC. This codes for CAISETSGFYEQYF.

This rearrangement joins TRBV4-1 to TRBJ1-1; D gene uncertain. Germline CDR1 and CDR2: MGHRA and YSYEKL. The CDR3 runs to 14 residues. V shed 2 bases and J shed 5 bases, with 12 bases lying between them. The CDR3 here is CASSQYDRWTEAFF. In DNA, the CDR3 is TGCGCCAGCAGCCAATACGACCGGTGGACTGAAGCTTTCTTT.

This clone was seen once. The junction departs from the called germline gene at one end, perhaps through a read error. The J gene is TRBJ1-2, the V gene TRBV6-4; 9 bases are a match to TRBD1. The CDR3 is made up of 13 amino acids. Germline assignment: CDR1 MRHNA and CDR2 SNTAGT. CDR3 DNA: TGTGCCAGCAGTTCTACCGGGACAGGGTCCTTTGTCTTC. It translates to CASSSTGTGSFVF.